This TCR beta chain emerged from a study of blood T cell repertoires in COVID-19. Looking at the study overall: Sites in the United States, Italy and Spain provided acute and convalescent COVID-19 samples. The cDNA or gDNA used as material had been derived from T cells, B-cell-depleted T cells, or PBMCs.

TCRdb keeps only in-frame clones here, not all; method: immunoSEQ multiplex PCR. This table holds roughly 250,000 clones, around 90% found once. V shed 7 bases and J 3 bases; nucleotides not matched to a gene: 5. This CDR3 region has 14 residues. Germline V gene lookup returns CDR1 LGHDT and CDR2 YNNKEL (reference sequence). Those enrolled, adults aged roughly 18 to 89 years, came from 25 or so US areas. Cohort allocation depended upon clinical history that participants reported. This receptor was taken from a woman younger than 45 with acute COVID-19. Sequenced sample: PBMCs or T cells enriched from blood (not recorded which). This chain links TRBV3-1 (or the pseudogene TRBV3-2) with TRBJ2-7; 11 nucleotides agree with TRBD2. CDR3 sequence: CASTTSGSYYEQYF. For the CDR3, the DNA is TGTGCCAGCACAACTAGCGGGAGTTACTACGAGCAGTACTTC.